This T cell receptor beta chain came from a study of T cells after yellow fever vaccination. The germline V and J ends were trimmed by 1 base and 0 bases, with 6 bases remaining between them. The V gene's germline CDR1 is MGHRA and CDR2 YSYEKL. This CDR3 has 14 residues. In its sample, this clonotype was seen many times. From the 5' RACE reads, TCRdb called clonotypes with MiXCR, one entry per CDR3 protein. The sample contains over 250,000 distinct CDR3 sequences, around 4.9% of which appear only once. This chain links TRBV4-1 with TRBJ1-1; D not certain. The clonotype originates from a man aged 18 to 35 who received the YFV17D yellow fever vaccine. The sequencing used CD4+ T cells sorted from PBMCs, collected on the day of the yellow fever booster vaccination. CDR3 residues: CASSQGTLNTEAFF. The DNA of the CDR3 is TGCGCCAGCAGCCAAGGTACACTGAACACTGAAGCTTTCTTT.